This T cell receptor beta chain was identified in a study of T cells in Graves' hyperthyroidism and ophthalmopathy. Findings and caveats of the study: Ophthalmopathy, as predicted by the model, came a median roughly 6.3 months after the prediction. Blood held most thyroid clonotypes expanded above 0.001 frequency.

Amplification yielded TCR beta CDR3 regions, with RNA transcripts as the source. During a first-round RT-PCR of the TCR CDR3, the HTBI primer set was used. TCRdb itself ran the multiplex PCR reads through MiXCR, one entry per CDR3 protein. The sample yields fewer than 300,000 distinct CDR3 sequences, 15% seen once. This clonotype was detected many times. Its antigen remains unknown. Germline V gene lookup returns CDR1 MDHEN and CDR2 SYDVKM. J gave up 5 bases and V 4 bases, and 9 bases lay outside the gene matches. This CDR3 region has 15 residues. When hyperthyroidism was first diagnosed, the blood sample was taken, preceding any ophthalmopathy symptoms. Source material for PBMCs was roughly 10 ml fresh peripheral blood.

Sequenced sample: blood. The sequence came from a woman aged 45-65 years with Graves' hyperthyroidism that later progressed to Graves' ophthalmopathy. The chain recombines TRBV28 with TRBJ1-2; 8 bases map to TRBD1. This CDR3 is CASSSRRTGLYGYTF. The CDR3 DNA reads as TGTGCCAGCAGTTCGCGAAGGACAGGGCTGTATGGCTACACCTTC.